These 8 T cell receptor beta chains came from one sample sequenced in a study of CD8 T cells in Susac syndrome. Random hexamers primed reverse transcription of about 0.45 to 1 ug RNA. TCRdb analysed the immunoSEQ multiplex PCR reads with MiXCR anew, one entry per CDR3 protein. The repertoire consists of just over 2,500 distinct CDR3 sequences, with roughly 69% occurring once and the leading ten covering approximately 19%. For TEMRA sorting, memory subsets were defined by CD27 and CD45RA staining. The sample was CD8+ TEMRA cells from PBMCs. Documented subset: FACS-sorted terminally differentiated effector memory CD8+ T cells re-expressing CD45RA (CD8+ TEMRA). These receptors were taken from a human donor with Susac syndrome.

The sample holds a few counts of this clonotype. The gene calls are TRBV7-8 and TRBJ2-4; TRBD2 aligns across 10 bases. V trimming: 5 bases; J trimming: 9 bases; junction bases outside the gene matches: 22. Germline CDR1 is SGHVS and CDR2 is FQNEAQ. CDR3 size: 19 residues. For the CDR3, the DNA is TGTGCCAGCAGCACCACTAGCGGGGAAGGCGCTCAAATCGGGGGCATTCAGTACTTC. Its translation is CASSTTSGEGAQIGGIQYF.

The gene calls are TRBV28 and TRBJ2-1; D assignment may be TRBD1 or TRBD2 (6 bases each). Trimming stripped 4 bases from V and 7 bases from J, with 14 bases between. The CDR3 contains 14 residues. The V gene's germline CDR1 is MDHEN and CDR2 SYDVKM. CDR3 bases: TGTGCCAGCAGTTCGTCGGGGGCAGGGAATGAGCAGTTCTTC. Translating it yields CASSSSGAGNEQFF.

The chain uses TRBV6-5 and TRBJ2-4, with a possible D match to TRBD1 (5 bases). V shed 5 bases and J shed 0 bases, with 11 bases lying between them. Germline-derived CDR1 and CDR2 are MNHEY and SVGAGI. The CDR3 is 15 residues long. CDR3 nucleotides: TGTGCCAGCAGTCCCGACAGACAAGCCAAAAACATTCAGTACTTC. Translation: CASSPDRQAKNIQYF.

This chain uses TRBV19 with TRBJ1-1; the D gene is possibly TRBD1 (6 bases). Germline V gene lookup returns CDR1 LNHDA and CDR2 SQIVND (reference sequence). Trimming pared 3 bases from V and 2 bases from J, leaving 10 bases between. The CDR3 is 14 residues long. CDR3 bases: TGTGCCAGTAGTATTGGACAGCTTAACACTGAAGCTTTCTTT. Translating gives CASSIGQLNTEAFF.

The chain recombines TRBV7-9 with TRBJ1-3, with TRBD1 as a possible D gene (5 bases). Per the germline V gene, CDR1 is SEHNR and CDR2 is FQNEAQ (reference sequence). The ends were cut back, 6 bases at V and 0 bases at J, with 18 bases in the middle. This CDR3 has 17 residues. In DNA form, the CDR3 reads TGTGCCAGCAGTATTATTACGGGGGGTCTCTCTGGAAACACCATATATTTT. Residues: CASSIITGGLSGNTIYF.

The chain combines TRBV6-1 with TRBJ2-7, with D uncertain. V was clipped by 3 bases and J by 6 bases, with 12 bases between them. CDR1 MNHNS and CDR2 SASEGT come from the germline V gene. The CDR3 consists of 13 residues. The chain's CDR3 is CASSEMMVVEQYF. CDR3 coding DNA: TGTGCCAGCAGTGAGATGATGGTGGTCGAGCAGTACTTC.

This chain joins TRBV5-6 and TRBJ2-6, with D perhaps matching TRBD2 (6 bases). The CDR3 has 18 amino acids. In germline, CDR1 is SGHDT, CDR2 YYEEEE. The CDR3 protein is CFLRGVPGLCSGANVLTF. The CDR3 coding sequence is TGTTTTTTGCGGGGAGTCCCCGGGCTGTGCTCTGGGGCCAACGTCCTGACTTTC.

The V and J genes are TRBV13 and TRBJ2-7; D gene unclear. Between the trimmed V and J ends, which lost 5 bases and 0 bases, there was a span of 14 bases. Germline assignment: CDR1 PRHDT and CDR2 FYEKMQ (reference sequence). The CDR3 is 15 amino acids. CDR3 protein: CASSPQPDGSYEQYF. CDR3 DNA: TGTGCCAGCAGCCCTCAACCGGACGGCTCCTACGAGCAGTACTTC.